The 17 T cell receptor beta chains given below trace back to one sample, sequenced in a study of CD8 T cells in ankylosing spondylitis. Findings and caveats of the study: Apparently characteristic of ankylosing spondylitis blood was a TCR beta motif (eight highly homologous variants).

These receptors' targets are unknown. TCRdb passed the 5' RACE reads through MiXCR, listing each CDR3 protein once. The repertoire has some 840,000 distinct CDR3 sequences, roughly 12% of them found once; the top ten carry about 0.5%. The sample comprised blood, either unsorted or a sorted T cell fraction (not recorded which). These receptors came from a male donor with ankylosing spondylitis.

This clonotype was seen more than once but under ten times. CDR3 DNA sequence: TGTGCCAGCAGTTACTGGGCCTCCAGACAGGCAGAGACCCAGTACTTC. Its protein product is CASSYWASRQAETQYF. V gene TRBV6-5 combines with J gene TRBJ2-5; possibly TRBD1 for D (6 bases). This CDR3 is 16 amino acids long. The ends were cut back, 1 base at V and 4 bases at J, with 16 bases in the middle. Germline CDR1 reads MNHEY; CDR2 reads SVGAGI.

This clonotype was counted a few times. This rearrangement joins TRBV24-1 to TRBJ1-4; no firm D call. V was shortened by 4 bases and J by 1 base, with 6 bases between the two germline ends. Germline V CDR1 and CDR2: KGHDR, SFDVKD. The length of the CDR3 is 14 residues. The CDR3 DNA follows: TGTGCCACCAGTGACCCCGGAACTAATGAAAAACTGTTTTTT. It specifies CATSDPGTNEKLFF.

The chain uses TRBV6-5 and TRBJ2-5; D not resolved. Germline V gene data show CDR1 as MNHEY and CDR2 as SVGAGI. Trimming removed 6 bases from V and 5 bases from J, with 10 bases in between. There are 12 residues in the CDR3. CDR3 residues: CASSNGPETQYF. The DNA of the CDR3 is TGTGCCAGCAGCAACGGACCGGAGACCCAGTACTTC.

As DNA, the CDR3 is TGTGCCAGCAGCCCGGGGACCTCCGAGACCCAGTACTTC. Translating gives CASSPGTSETQYF. This chain links TRBV7-3 with TRBJ2-5; D could derive from TRBD1 or TRBD2 (5 bases each). The V gene lost 5 bases and the J gene lost 5 bases, with 12 bases spanning the gap. The CDR3 consists of 13 residues. CDR1 and CDR2 from the germline V gene are SGHTA and FQGTGA. The whole variable domain, remainder taken from reference TRBV7-3 and TRBJ2-5, is GAGVSQTPSNKVTEKGKYVELRCDPISGHTALYWYRQSLGQGPEFLIYFQGTGAADDSGLPNDRFFAVRPEGSVSTLKIQRTERGDSAVYLCASSPGTSETQYFGPGTRLLVL.

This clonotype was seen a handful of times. Here the CDR3 DNA reads TGTGCCACCAGTGATTTGAAGCGGGAGAATAATGAGCAGTTCTTC. Translation: CATSDLKRENNEQFF. This chain joins TRBV24-1 and TRBJ2-1; 8 bases fit TRBD2. Germline assignment: CDR1 KGHDR and CDR2 SFDVKD. V shed 0 bases, J shed 7 bases, and the junction held 4 bases outside the gene matches. This CDR3 is 15 amino acids long.

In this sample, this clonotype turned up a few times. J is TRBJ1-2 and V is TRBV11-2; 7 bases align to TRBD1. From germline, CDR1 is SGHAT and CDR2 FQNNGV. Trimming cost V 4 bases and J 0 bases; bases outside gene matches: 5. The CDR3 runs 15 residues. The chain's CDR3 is CASSSTGRANYGYTF. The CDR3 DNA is TGTGCCAGCAGCTCGACAGGGAGGGCTAACTATGGCTACACCTTC.

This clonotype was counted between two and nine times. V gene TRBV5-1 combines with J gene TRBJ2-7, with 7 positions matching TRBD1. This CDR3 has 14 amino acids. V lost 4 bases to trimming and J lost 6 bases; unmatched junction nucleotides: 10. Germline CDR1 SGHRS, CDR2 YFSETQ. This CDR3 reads CASSLRDRLGEQYF. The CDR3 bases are TGCGCCAGCAGCCTCCGGGACAGATTAGGCGAGCAGTACTTC.

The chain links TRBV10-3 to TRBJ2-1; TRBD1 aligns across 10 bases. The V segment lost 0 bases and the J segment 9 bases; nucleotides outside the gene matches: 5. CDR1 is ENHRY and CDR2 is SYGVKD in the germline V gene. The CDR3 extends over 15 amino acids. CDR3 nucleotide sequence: TGTGCCATCAGTGAGTCGACAGGGGGCGGGTTTGAGCAGTTCTTC. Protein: CAISESTGGGFEQFF.

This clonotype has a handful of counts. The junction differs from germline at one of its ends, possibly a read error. The CDR3 reads CASRRDTSWIYAQYF. CDR3 in DNA: TGCGCCAGCCGGCGGGACACATCTTGGATCTACGCGCAGTACTTC. V gene TRBV4-1 combines with J gene TRBJ2-7; the D call may be TRBD1 or TRBD2 (6 bases each). This CDR3 comprises 15 residues. The germline CDR1 and CDR2 sequences are MGHRA and YSYEKL.

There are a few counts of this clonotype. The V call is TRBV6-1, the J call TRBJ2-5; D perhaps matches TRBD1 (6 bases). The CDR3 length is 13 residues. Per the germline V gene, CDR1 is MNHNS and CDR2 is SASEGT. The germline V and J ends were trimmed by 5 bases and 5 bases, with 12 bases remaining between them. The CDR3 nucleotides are TGTGCCAGCAGTCCAGACAGGCGGGAGACCCAGTACTTC. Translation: CASSPDRRETQYF.

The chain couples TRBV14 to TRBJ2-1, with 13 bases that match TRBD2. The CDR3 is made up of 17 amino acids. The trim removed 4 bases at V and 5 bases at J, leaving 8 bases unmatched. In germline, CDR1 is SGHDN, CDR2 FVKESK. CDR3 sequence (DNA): TGTGCCAGCAGCCCATTCAGGACTAGCGGGGGTAACAATGAGCAGTTCTTC. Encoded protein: CASSPFRTSGGNNEQFF.

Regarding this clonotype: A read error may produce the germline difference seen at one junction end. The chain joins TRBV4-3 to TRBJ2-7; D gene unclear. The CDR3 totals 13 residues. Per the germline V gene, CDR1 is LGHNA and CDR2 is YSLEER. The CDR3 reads CASSQGVSSEQYF. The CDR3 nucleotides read TGCGCCAGCAGCCAAGGGGTTTCCTCCGAGCAGTACTTC.

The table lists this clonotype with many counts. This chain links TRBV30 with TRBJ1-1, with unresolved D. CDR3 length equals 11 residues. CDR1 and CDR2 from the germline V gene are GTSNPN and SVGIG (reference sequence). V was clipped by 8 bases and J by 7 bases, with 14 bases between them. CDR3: CARSLGNEAFF. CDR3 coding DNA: TGTGCCCGTTCCCTCGGTAATGAAGCTTTCTTT.

CDR3 residues: CASSQDLPAINTEAFF. CDR3 nucleotides: TGTGCCAGCAGCCAAGATCTGCCAGCGATTAACACTGAAGCTTTCTTT. This rearrangement joins TRBV4-2 to TRBJ1-1; no definite D call. The germline V gene encodes CDR1 LGHNA and CDR2 YNFKEQ. Trimming took off 0 bases at V and 2 bases at J, with 13 bases between the two ends. This CDR3 region has 16 residues.

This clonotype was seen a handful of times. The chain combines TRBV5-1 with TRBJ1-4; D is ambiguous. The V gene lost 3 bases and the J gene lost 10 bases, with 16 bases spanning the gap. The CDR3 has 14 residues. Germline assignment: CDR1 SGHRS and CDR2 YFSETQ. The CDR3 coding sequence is TGCGCCAGCAGCTCCGTCAACCCCAGCGGAAAACTGTTTTTT. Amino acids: CASSSVNPSGKLFF.

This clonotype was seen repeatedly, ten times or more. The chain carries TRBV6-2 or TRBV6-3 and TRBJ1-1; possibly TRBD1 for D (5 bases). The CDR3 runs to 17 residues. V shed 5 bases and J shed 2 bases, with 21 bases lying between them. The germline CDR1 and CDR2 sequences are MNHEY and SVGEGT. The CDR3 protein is CASSLNLKTAINTEAFF. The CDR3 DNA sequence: TGTGCCAGCAGTCTCAACTTAAAGACAGCAATAAACACTGAAGCTTTCTTT.

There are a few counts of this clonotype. The CDR3 DNA is TGCGCCAGCAGCCTCAGGACAGCACTACAAGAGACCCAGTACTTC. It translates to CASSLRTALQETQYF. The chain couples TRBV5-1 to TRBJ2-5; D is possibly TRBD1 (6 bases). CDR1 is SGHRS and CDR2 is YFSETQ in the germline V gene. This CDR3 region has 15 residues. V lost 4 bases to trimming and J lost 2 bases, with 15 bases between them. The complete variable domain, with remaining parts taken from reference TRBV5-1 and TRBJ2-5, reads KAGVTQTPRYLIKTRGQQVTLSCSPISGHRSVSWYQQTPGQGLQFLFEYFSETQRNKGNFPGRFSGRQFSNSRSEMNVSTLELGDSALYLCASSLRTALQETQYFGPGTRLLVL.